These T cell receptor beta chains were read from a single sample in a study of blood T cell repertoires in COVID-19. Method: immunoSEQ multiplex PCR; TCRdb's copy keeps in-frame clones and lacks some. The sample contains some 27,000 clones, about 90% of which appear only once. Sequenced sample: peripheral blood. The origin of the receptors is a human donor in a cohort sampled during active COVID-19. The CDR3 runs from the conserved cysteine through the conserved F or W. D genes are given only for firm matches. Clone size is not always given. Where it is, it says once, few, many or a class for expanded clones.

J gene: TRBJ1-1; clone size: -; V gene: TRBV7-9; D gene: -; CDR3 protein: CASSLLTAFF; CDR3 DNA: TGTGCCAGCAGCTTACTAACGGCTTTCTTT
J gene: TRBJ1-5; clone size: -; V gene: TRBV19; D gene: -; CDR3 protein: CASSGSFSNQPQHF; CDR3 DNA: TGTGCCAGTAGCGGGAGTTTTAGCAATCAGCCCCAGCATTTT
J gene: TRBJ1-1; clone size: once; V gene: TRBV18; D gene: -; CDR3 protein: CASSPRTENTEAFF; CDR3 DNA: TGTGCCAGCTCACCGAGGACAGAGAACACTGAAGCTTTCTTT
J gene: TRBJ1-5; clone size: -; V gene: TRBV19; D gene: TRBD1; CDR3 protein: CASLGDSKYSNQPQHF; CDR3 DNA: TGTGCCAGTCTAGGGGACAGCAAATATAGCAATCAGCCCCAGCATTTT
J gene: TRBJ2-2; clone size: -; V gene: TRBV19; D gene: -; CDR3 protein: CASNSMGNTGELFF; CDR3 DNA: TGTGCCAGTAATTCGATGGGCAACACCGGGGAGCTGTTTTTT
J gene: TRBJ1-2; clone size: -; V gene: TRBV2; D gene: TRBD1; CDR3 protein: CASSESGGGYTF; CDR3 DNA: TGTGCCAGCAGTGAATCAGGGGGAGGCTACACCTTC
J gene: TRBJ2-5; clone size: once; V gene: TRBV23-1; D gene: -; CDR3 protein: CASSFRGGAGETQYF; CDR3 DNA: TGCGCCAGCAGTTTCCGAGGGGGGGCGGGAGAGACCCAGTACTTC
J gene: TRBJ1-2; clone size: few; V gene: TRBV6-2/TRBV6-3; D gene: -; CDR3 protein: CASSPRPGLYSYTF; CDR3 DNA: TGTGCCAGCAGTCCCCGTCCGGGACTTTATAGCTACACCTTC
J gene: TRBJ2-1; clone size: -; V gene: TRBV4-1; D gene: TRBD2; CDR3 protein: CASSQGGLAGGSSSYNEQFF; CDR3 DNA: TGCGCCAGCAGCCAAGGCGGACTAGCGGGGGGTTCAAGCTCCTACAATGAGCAGTTCTTC
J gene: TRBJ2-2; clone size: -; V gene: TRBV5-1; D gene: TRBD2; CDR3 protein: CASSLEPTSGGAGELFF; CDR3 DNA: TGCGCCAGCAGCTTGGAACCGACTAGCGGGGGGGCCGGGGAGCTGTTTTTT
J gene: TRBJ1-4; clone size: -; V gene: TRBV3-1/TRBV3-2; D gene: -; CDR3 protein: CASSQERGDAPREKLFF; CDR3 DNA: TGTGCCAGCAGCCAAGAAAGGGGTGACGCGCCGAGAGAAAAACTGTTTTTT
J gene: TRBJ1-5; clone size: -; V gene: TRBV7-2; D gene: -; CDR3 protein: CASSLGGFSNQPQHF; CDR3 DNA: TGTGCCAGCAGCTTAGGAGGGTTTAGCAATCAGCCCCAGCATTTT
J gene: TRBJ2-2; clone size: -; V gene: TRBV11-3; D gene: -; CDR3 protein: CASSPTRANTGELFF; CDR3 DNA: TGTGCCAGCAGCCCGACCCGGGCGAACACCGGGGAGCTGTTTTTT
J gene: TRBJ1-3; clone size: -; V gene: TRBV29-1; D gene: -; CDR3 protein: CSVLSATESSGNTIYF; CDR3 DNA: TGCAGCGTTCTATCAGCGACCGAGAGCTCTGGAAACACCATATATTTT
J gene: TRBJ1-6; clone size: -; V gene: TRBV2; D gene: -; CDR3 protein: CASSESTTNNSPLHF; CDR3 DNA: TGTGCCAGCAGTGAATCGACTACAAATAATTCACCCCTCCACTTT
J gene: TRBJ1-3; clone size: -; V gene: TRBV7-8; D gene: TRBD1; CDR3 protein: CASTRTGSGNTIYF; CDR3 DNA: TGTGCCAGCACCCGGACAGGGTCTGGAAACACCATATATTTT
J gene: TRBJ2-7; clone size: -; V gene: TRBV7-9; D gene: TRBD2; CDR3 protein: CASSKSGGRNEQYF; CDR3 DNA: TGTGCCAGCAGCAAAAGCGGGGGCAGAAACGAGCAGTACTTC
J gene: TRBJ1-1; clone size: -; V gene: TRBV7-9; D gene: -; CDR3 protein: CASSLRGGGGRRAFF; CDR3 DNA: TGTGCCAGCAGCTTAAGGGGAGGCGGCGGCCGAAGGGCTTTCTTT
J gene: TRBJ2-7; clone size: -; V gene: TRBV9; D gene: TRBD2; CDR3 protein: CASSVGAGGPKNEQYF; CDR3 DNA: TGTGCCAGCAGCGTAGGAGCGGGGGGGCCTAAGAACGAGCAGTACTTC
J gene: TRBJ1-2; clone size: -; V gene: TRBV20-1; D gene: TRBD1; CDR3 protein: CSASPQGGPYGYTF; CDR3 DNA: TGCAGTGCTAGTCCACAGGGGGGACCCTATGGCTACACCTTC
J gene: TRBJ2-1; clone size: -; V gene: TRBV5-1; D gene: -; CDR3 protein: CASSSERYNEQFF; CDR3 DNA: TGCGCCAGCAGCTCTGAGCGCTACAATGAGCAGTTCTTC
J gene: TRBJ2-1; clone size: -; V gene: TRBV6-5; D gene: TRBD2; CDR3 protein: CASSYGVAGSHNEQFF; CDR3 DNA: TGTGCCAGCAGTTACGGGGTAGCGGGGTCTCATAATGAGCAGTTCTTC
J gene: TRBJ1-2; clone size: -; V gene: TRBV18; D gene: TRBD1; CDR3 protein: CASSTGGGYTF; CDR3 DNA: TGTGCCAGCTCGACAGGGGGCGGCTACACCTTC
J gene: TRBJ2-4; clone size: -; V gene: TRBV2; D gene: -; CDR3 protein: CASNRDGLAKNIQYF; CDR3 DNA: TGTGCCAGTAACAGGGACGGACTAGCCAAAAACATTCAGTACTTC